Detailed here is one T cell receptor beta chain. Per the germline V gene, CDR1 is SGHRS and CDR2 is YFSETQ. Trimming left V 1 base short and J 5 bases short, with 9 bases between. The CDR3 is 14 amino acids. Clones were sequenced by immunoSEQ multiplex PCR, and TCRdb holds only the in-frame ones, with some missing. The sample has about 81,000 clones; around 80% are singletons. These data are taken from a study of OX40 agonist ivuxolimab in advanced cancers. Study at large: An agonistic human IgG2 monoclonal antibody against OX40 (CD134) was given. A diagnosis of hepatocellular carcinoma, melanoma, renal cell or head and neck cancer was present in dose-escalation patients. Three patients showed partial responses: one hepatocellular carcinoma and two cutaneous melanoma cases.

The sequence derives from an adult with an advanced solid tumor such as melanoma, head and neck, liver or kidney cancer. The chain employs TRBV5-1 and TRBJ2-2, with D perhaps TRBD2 (6 bases). Material: CD4+ or CD8+ T cells sorted from blood, obtained in a trial of the OX40 agonist ivuxolimab. The CDR3 loop reads CASSLMSGTGELFF. The CDR3 nucleotides read TGCGCCAGCAGCTTGATGAGCGGGACCGGGGAGCTGTTTTTT.